A single sample gave rise to the 29 T cell receptor beta chains below, sequenced in a study of blood T cell repertoires in COVID-19. Generated by immunoSEQ multiplex PCR, the TCRdb table keeps only in-frame clones and is missing some. The sample lists 150,000 to 200,000 clones, 80% to 90% occurring once. The sequenced sample consisted of peripheral blood. The source is a man in his sixties or seventies with active or convalescent COVID-19.

The CDR3 region has the DNA TGCGCCAGCAGCCAACAGGGTTACTATGGCTACACCTTC. Its protein product is CASSQQGYYGYTF. V usage is TRBV4-1 and J usage is TRBJ1-2, with D tentatively TRBD1 (5 bases). Trimming removed 2 bases at V and 3 bases at J, with 7 bases between. Germline V gene lookup returns CDR1 MGHRA and CDR2 YSYEKL. The CDR3 contains 13 residues.

The chain links TRBV2 to TRBJ1-5, with 9 bases lining up with TRBD1. The V and J ends lost 5 bases and 0 bases, in that order; junction bases with no gene match: 8. The CDR3 consists of 17 residues. Germline V gene data show CDR1 as SNHLY and CDR2 as FYNNEI. The CDR3 spells CASSRDRVLNSNQPQHF. Here the CDR3 DNA reads TGTGCCAGCAGTCGGGACAGGGTTTTAAATAGCAATCAGCCCCAGCATTTT.

This chain uses TRBV3-1 (or the pseudogene TRBV3-2) with TRBJ2-5; no clear D gene. The V end lost 0 bases, the J end lost 5 bases, and 13 bases lay between the germline ends. This CDR3 has 15 amino acids. CDR1 and CDR2 (germline): LGHDT, YNNKEL (reference sequence). The CDR3 is CASSQDEAFGETQYF. Written as DNA, the CDR3 is TGTGCCAGCAGCCAAGATGAGGCTTTCGGTGAGACCCAGTACTTC.

This rearrangement joins TRBV3-1 (or the pseudogene TRBV3-2) to TRBJ1-2; the D gene is possibly TRBD1 (6 bases). V was clipped by 5 bases and J by 4 bases, with 11 bases between them. The CDR3 is 13 residues long. Germline V gives CDR1 LGHDT, CDR2 YNNKEL (reference sequence). CDR3 DNA: TGTGCCAGCAGCAGAGGACAGTCCTATGGCTACACCTTC. Amino acid sequence: CASSRGQSYGYTF.

The chain carries TRBV9 and TRBJ1-2, with D perhaps matching TRBD1 (6 bases). The length of the CDR3 is 15 residues. Per germline, CDR1 SGDLS and CDR2 YYNGEE. Trimming stripped 3 bases from V and 3 bases from J, with 15 bases between. The CDR3 DNA sequence: TGTGCCAGCAGCGACCCCAGGGGTGGGGACTATGGCTACACCTTC. This gives the protein CASSDPRGGDYGYTF.

V is TRBV19 and J is TRBJ1-6; D is unclear. The CDR3 length is 14 residues. Germline V gene sequence: CDR1 LNHDA, CDR2 SQIVND (reference sequence). V was trimmed by 6 bases and J by 6 bases, leaving 12 bases between them. CDR3 bases: TGTGCCAGTAGCACCACCCCCGGTAATTCACCCCTCCACTTT. Amino acid sequence: CASSTTPGNSPLHF.

This clone was seen only once. This rearrangement joins TRBV27 to TRBJ2-2; 11 bases map to TRBD2. Trimming at V came to 3 bases and at J to 4 bases, leaving 13 bases not matched to a gene. The germline gives CDR1 MNHEY, CDR2 SMNVEV (reference sequence). CDR3 length equals 19 residues. The DNA for the CDR3 is TGTGCCAGCAGTTTTCTTCCGCGGCTAGCGGGGGGTAGCACCGGGGAGCTGTTTTTT. Translation gives CASSFLPRLAGGSTGELFF.

The chain carries TRBV7-6 and TRBJ2-7; D gene unclear. This CDR3 contains 14 residues. Germline CDR1 SGHVS, CDR2 FNYEAQ. Trimming cost V 5 bases and J 7 bases, with 18 bases left between them. CDR3 region: CASSPFTGTEEQYF. CDR3 bases: TGTGCCAGCAGCCCCTTCACGGGTACTGAAGAGCAGTACTTC.

The count of this clone is one. The CDR3 loop is CASRLAGGRQETQYF. CDR3 DNA: TGTGCCAGCAGGTTAGCGGGGGGGCGACAAGAGACCCAGTACTTC. This chain links TRBV2 with TRBJ2-5; TRBD2 matches at 11 bases. V shed 6 bases, J shed 2 bases, and the junction held 5 bases outside the gene matches. CDR1 is SNHLY and CDR2 is FYNNEI in the germline V gene. This CDR3 spans 15 amino acids.

J is TRBJ1-6 and V is TRBV25-1; 9 bases align to TRBD1. The CDR3 consists of 15 residues. Germline V CDR1 and CDR2: MGHDK, SYGVNS. The V gene end was trimmed by 5 bases and the J gene end by 8 bases; junction bases not matched to a gene: 7. CDR3 sequence reads: CASSPPGQGYSPLHF. CDR3 nucleotides: TGTGCCAGCAGTCCCCCGGGACAGGGTTATTCACCCCTCCACTTT.

The gene calls are TRBV18 and TRBJ2-2; no clear D gene. Germline V gene sequence: CDR1 KGHSH, CDR2 LQKENI. This CDR3 contains 17 residues. Deletions cut 0 bases from V and 0 bases from J, with 11 bases between. Written as DNA, the CDR3 is TGTGCCAGCTCACCACCTCCGTCAGGCTCGAACACCGGGGAGCTGTTTTTT. Amino acid sequence: CASSPPPSGSNTGELFF.

The chain recombines TRBV6-5 with TRBJ2-1; 14 bases align to TRBD2. CDR3 length equals 16 residues. From germline, CDR1 is MNHEY and CDR2 SVGAGI. V lost 2 bases, J lost 7 bases, and 4 bases stayed unmatched. CDR3 in amino acids: CASSYRLAGGPNEQFF. CDR3 DNA sequence: TGTGCCAGCAGTTACCGACTAGCGGGGGGGCCAAATGAGCAGTTCTTC.

This clone was detected only once. The chain uses TRBV6-5 and TRBJ1-4, with 7 bases matching TRBD1. CDR3 length: 14 residues. The V gene end was trimmed by 6 bases and the J gene end by 7 bases; junction bases not matched to a gene: 8. The germline gives CDR1 MNHEY, CDR2 SVGAGI. CDR3 protein: CASRQTGRSEKLFF. The CDR3 nucleotides read TGTGCCAGCAGACAGACAGGGCGAAGTGAAAAACTGTTTTTT.

The rearrangement links TRBV19 to TRBJ2-1; TRBD2 is a possible D gene (6 bases). There are 15 residues in the CDR3. V lost 6 bases, J lost 4 bases, and 16 bases lay in between. Germline V gene data show CDR1 as LNHDA and CDR2 as SQIVND (reference sequence). The CDR3 DNA sequence: TGTGCCAGTAGCCCAACAAGGGACTTTTACAATGAGCAGTTCTTC. Translated: CASSPTRDFYNEQFF.

The rearrangement joins TRBV29-1 to TRBJ2-1; tentative D call: TRBD2 (5 bases). The V end was cut by 4 bases, the J end by 3 bases, with 13 bases between. CDR3 length: 14 residues. Germline V lookup: CDR1 SQVTM, CDR2 ANQGSEA. The CDR3 sequence: CSVAASRYYNEQFF. CDR3 bases: TGCAGCGTTGCGGCTAGCAGATACTACAATGAGCAGTTCTTC.

V is TRBV28 and J is TRBJ2-2; 9 nucleotides match TRBD1. After removal of 6 bases from V and 5 bases from J, the junction contained 4 bases not matched to a gene. This CDR3 has 14 amino acids. Germline V gene sequence: CDR1 MDHEN, CDR2 SYDVKM. CDR3 sequence (DNA): TGTGCCAGCAGAGGGACAGGGCGGACCGGGGAGCTGTTTTTT. As protein: CASRGTGRTGELFF.

The gene calls are TRBV4-3 and TRBJ2-7, with D hard to call. Per germline, CDR1 LGHNA and CDR2 YSLEER. The V end was cut by 1 base, the J end by 1 base, with 11 bases between. The CDR3 has 15 residues. CDR3 nucleotide sequence: TGCGCCAGCAGCCAAGGCCGTGCGGTTTCCTACGAGCAGTACTTC. Translation: CASSQGRAVSYEQYF.

This sequence joins TRBV5-6 and TRBJ2-7; 12 positions agree with TRBD1. The germline V gene has CDR1 SGHDT and CDR2 YYEEEE. The CDR3 spans 16 residues. Trimming at V came to 2 bases and at J to 5 bases, leaving 8 bases not matched to a gene. The CDR3 spells CASSFRGTGGHNEQYF. The CDR3, as DNA: TGTGCCAGCAGCTTTCGGGGGACAGGGGGCCACAACGAGCAGTACTTC.

The chain uses TRBV19 and TRBJ2-1; 13 bases are a match to TRBD2. The length of the CDR3 is 16 residues. J gave up 10 bases and V 5 bases, and 11 bases lay outside the gene matches. Germline CDR1 and CDR2: LNHDA and SQIVND (reference sequence). CDR3 DNA sequence: TGTGCCAGTAGTGGACCACTAGCGGGAGGGCCGGGGGAGCAGTTCTTC. Its protein is CASSGPLAGGPGEQFF.

The chain carries TRBV27 and TRBJ2-3, with 9 positions matching TRBD1. CDR1 and CDR2 (germline): MNHEY, SMNVEV (reference sequence). V was clipped by 6 bases and J by 3 bases; unmatched bases: 1. The CDR3 runs 13 residues. In DNA form, the CDR3 reads TGTGCCAGCAGCGGACAGGGGACAGATACGCAGTATTTT. Its protein product is CASSGQGTDTQYF.

This clone has a single count. This chain joins TRBV9 and TRBJ2-1; TRBD2 matches at 8 bases. J was trimmed by 9 bases and V by 1 base; bases with no gene match: 12. Germline V gene sequence: CDR1 SGDLS, CDR2 YYNGEE. CDR3 length: 16 amino acids. This CDR3 is CASSVNSGIVSGEQFF. DNA for the CDR3: TGTGCCAGCAGCGTAAATAGCGGGATTGTCTCTGGTGAGCAGTTCTTC.

The chain joins TRBV27 to TRBJ1-6, with D maybe TRBD1 (5 bases). Germline CDR1 is MNHEY and CDR2 is SMNVEV (reference sequence). V lost 4 bases, J lost 10 bases, and 17 bases lay in between. This CDR3 contains 15 residues. CDR3 nucleotides: TGTGCCAGCAGTTACTCCCCCGCAGGGTACTCACCCCTCCACTTT. It encodes CASSYSPAGYSPLHF.

V and J are TRBV27 and TRBJ1-6; D not resolved. In germline, CDR1 is MNHEY, CDR2 SMNVEV (reference sequence). Trimming took 5 bases from V and 6 from J, leaving 5 bases between them. The CDR3 loop spans 12 amino acids. The CDR3 sequence: CASSQVNSPLHF. The CDR3 region has the DNA TGTGCCAGCAGTCAGGTTAATTCACCCCTCCACTTT.

This clone appeared once. The CDR3 nucleotides are TGTGCCAGCAGTTACAGGGACAGGGTCTATAATTCACCCCTCCACTTT. Translation gives CASSYRDRVYNSPLHF. The V and J genes are TRBV6-7 and TRBJ1-6; TRBD1 aligns across 9 bases. TRBV6-7 has ORF status, its function being uncertain. The CDR3 is 16 residues long. The trim removed 2 bases at V and 3 bases at J, leaving 2 bases unmatched.

The rearrangement links TRBV28 to TRBJ1-5, with D tentatively TRBD1 (6 bases). The V and J ends lost 2 bases and 0 bases respectively, with 11 bases between them. The CDR3 totals 16 residues. The germline CDR1 and CDR2 sequences are MDHEN and SYDVKM. The CDR3 protein is CASSLGGQGSNQPQHF. The CDR3 DNA is TGTGCCAGCAGTTTAGGGGGCCAAGGTAGCAATCAGCCCCAGCATTTT. The full variable domain, completed using reference TRBV28 and TRBJ1-5, is DVKVTQSSRYLVKRTGEKVFLECVQDMDHENMFWYRQDPGLGLRLIYFSYDVKMKEKGDIPEGYSVSREKKERFSLILESASTNQTSMYLCASSLGGQGSNQPQHFGDGTRLSIL.

This rearrangement joins TRBV7-2 to TRBJ2-7, with D possibly matching TRBD2 (6 bases). The germline gives CDR1 SGHTA, CDR2 FQGNSA. This CDR3 contains 14 residues. V lost 4 bases to trimming and J lost 4 bases, with 14 bases between them. DNA for the CDR3: TGTGCCAGCAGCTCTGCCGGAGGGCCTTACGAGCAGTACTTC. This encodes CASSSAGGPYEQYF. The complete variable domain, with remaining parts taken from reference TRBV7-2 and TRBJ2-7, reads GAGVSQSPSNKVTEKGKDVELRCDPISGHTALYWYRQSLGQGLEFLIYFQGNSAPDKSGLPSDRFSAERTGGSVSTLTIQRTQQEDSAVYLCASSSAGGPYEQYFGPGTRLTVT.

This clone has only one observation. The chain links TRBV6-2 or TRBV6-3 to TRBJ2-2; possible D gene TRBD1, 5 bases. V lost 2 bases, J lost 1 base, and 8 bases lay in between. CDR1 is MNHEY, CDR2 SVGEGT, per germline. The CDR3 is 15 residues long. The CDR3 sequence: CASSYPGKNTGELFF. CDR3 bases: TGTGCCAGCAGTTACCCAGGGAAGAACACCGGGGAGCTGTTTTTT.

The chain combines TRBV7-2 with TRBJ1-1, with 8 bases lining up with TRBD1. This CDR3 is 14 amino acids long. Germline-derived CDR1 and CDR2 are SGHTA and FQGNSA. V dropped 5 bases and J dropped 11; count of bases not matched to a gene: 13. The CDR3 sequence: CASSPQGARIGAFF. The CDR3 coding sequence is TGTGCCAGCAGCCCTCAGGGGGCCCGGATTGGGGCTTTCTTT.

This chain connects TRBV20-1 to TRBJ1-2, with 8 bases lining up with TRBD1. The V and J ends lost 3 bases and 8 bases, in that order; junction bases with no gene match: 14. The CDR3 extends over 15 amino acids. The germline CDR1 and CDR2 sequences are DFQATT and SNEGSKA (reference sequence). The CDR3 loop is CSASVGDRSLKGYTF. The CDR3 DNA follows: TGCAGTGCTAGTGTTGGGGACAGGTCGCTGAAGGGCTACACCTTC.